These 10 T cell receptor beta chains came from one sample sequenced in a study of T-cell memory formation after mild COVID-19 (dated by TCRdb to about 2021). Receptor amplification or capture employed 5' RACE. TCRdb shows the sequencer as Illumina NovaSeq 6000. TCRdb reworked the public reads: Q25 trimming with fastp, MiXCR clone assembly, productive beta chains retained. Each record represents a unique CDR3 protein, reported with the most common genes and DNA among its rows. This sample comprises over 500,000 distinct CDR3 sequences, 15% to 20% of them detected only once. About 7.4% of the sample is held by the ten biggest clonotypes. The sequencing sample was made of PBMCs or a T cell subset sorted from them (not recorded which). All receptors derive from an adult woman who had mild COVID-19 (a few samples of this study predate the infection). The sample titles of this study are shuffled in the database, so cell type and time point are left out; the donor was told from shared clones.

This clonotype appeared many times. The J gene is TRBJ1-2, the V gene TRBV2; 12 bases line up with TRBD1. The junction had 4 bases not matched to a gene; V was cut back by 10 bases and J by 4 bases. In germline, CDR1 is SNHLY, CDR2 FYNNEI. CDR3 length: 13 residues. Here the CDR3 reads CATGTGGGYGYTF. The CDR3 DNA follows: TGTGCCACCGGGACAGGGGGCGGCTATGGCTACACCTTC.

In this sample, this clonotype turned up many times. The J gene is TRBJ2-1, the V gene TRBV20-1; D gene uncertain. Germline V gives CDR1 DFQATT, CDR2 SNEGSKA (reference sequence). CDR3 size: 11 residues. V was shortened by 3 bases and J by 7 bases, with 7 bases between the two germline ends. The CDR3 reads CSASLRNEQFF. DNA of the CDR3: TGCAGTGCTAGCCTAAGGAATGAGCAGTTCTTC.

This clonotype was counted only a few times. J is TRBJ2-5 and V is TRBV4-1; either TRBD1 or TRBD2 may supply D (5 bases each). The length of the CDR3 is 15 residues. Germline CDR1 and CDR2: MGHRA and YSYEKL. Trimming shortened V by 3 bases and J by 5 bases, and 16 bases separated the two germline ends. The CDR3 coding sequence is TGCGCCAGCAGCCAGGGGGACGGCGCACGGGAGACCCAGTACTTC. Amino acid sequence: CASSQGDGARETQYF.

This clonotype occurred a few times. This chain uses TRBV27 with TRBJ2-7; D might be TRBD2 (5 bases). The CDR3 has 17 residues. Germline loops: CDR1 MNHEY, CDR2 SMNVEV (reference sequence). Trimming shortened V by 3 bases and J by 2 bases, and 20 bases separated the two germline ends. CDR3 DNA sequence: TGTGCCAGCAGTTTTAATCGGGGTAGCGCTACTACCTACGAGCAGTACTTC. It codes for CASSFNRGSATTYEQYF.

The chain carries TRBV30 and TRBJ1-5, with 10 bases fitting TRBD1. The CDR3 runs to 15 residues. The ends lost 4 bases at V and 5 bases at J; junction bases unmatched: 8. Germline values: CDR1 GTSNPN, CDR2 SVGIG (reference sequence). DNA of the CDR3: TGTGCCTGGAAAGGCGGGACAGGGGATTATCAGCCCCAGCATTTT. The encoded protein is CAWKGGTGDYQPQHF.

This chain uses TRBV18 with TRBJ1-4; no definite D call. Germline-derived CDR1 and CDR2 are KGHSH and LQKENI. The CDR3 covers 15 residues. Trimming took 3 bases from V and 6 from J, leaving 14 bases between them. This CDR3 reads CASSPLWGGDEKLFF. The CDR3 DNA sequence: TGTGCCAGCTCACCCCTTTGGGGTGGGGATGAAAAACTGTTTTTT.

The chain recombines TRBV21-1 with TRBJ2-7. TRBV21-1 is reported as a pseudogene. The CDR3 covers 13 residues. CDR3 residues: CASSKAPFYEQYF. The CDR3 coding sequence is TGTGCCAGCAGCAAAGCCCCTTTCTACGAGCAGTACTTC.

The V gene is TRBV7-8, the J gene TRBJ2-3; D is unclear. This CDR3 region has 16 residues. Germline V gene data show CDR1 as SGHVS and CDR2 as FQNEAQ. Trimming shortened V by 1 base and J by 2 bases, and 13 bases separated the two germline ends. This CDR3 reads CASSLGISQNTDTQYF. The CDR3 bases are TGTGCCAGCAGCTTAGGTATTAGTCAGAACACAGATACGCAGTATTTT.

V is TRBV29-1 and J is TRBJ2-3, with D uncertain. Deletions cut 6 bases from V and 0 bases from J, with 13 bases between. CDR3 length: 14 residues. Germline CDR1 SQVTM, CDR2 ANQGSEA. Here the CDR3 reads CSVGRMLSTDTQYF. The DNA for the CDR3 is TGCAGCGTCGGACGGATGCTTAGCACAGATACGCAGTATTTT.

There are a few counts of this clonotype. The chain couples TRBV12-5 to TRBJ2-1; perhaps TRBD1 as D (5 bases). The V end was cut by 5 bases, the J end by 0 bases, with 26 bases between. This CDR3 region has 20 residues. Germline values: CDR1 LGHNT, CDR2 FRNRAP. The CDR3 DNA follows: TGTGCTAGTGGTCCTGTAGGGGCAGAGAAGGCGACCGACTCCTACAATGAGCAGTTCTTC. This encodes CASGPVGAEKATDSYNEQFF.